These 26 T cell receptor beta chains came from one sample sequenced in a study of control samples from healthy donors and cancer patients. This table comes from immunoSEQ multiplex PCR, and its TCRdb copy is limited to in-frame clones, with some not included. Found here are 150,000 to 200,000 clones, 85% to 90% of them singletons; the top ten hold roughly 5.3%. Specimen: blood. The receptors originated from a woman younger than 45 in good health.

This sequence joins TRBV6-5 and TRBJ2-5; D is unclear. This CDR3 contains 12 residues. Germline lookup yields CDR1 MNHEY and CDR2 SVGAGI. Trimming took 4 bases from V and 0 from J, leaving 3 bases between them. CDR3 region: CASSLYQETQYF. CDR3 coding DNA: TGTGCCAGCAGTTTGTACCAAGAGACCCAGTACTTC.

This clone came up a few times. This chain connects TRBV19 to TRBJ1-5; 9 bases fit TRBD1. The CDR3 totals 14 residues. From germline, CDR1 is LNHDA and CDR2 SQIVND (reference sequence). V lost 10 bases to trimming and J lost 6 bases; unmatched junction nucleotides: 10. CDR3 bases: TGTGCCACCGAGGGCACAGGGGGCGGTCAGCCCCAGCATTTT. Protein: CATEGTGGGQPQHF.

This chain connects TRBV5-6 to TRBJ2-2, with 8 nucleotides matching TRBD1. Germline V gene data show CDR1 as SGHDT and CDR2 as YYEEEE. The junction had 10 bases not matched to a gene; V was cut back by 4 bases and J by 5 bases. This CDR3 has 16 amino acids. The CDR3 is CASSKGQGGKTGELFF. CDR3 coding DNA: TGTGCCAGCAGCAAAGGACAGGGCGGAAAGACCGGGGAGCTGTTTTTT.

The genes are TRBV5-6 and TRBJ1-1, with a weak D call TRBD1 (5 bases). Between the trimmed V and J ends, which lost 4 bases and 3 bases, there was a span of 16 bases. The CDR3 is 15 residues long. Germline lookup yields CDR1 SGHDT and CDR2 YYEEEE. The CDR3 loop is CASSDWRRQYTEAFF. The CDR3 DNA reads as TGTGCCAGCAGCGATTGGCGACGACAGTACACTGAAGCTTTCTTT. Looking up the rest from reference TRBV5-6 and TRBJ1-1 gives the full variable domain: DAGVTQSPTHLIKTRGQQVTLRCSPKSGHDTVSWYQQALGQGPQFIFQYYEEEERQRGNFPDRFSGHQFPNYSSELNVNALLLGDSALYLCASSDWRRQYTEAFFGQGTRLTVV.

This rearrangement joins TRBV15 to TRBJ2-2; D gene unclear. V shed 3 bases and J shed 0 bases, with 11 bases lying between them. CDR3 length: 16 residues. Germline V gives CDR1 LNHNV, CDR2 YYDKDF (reference sequence). The DNA of the CDR3 is TGTGCCACCAGCAGGCAGAGCCTCGCGAACACCGGGGAGCTGTTTTTT. This gives the protein CATSRQSLANTGELFF.

The chain has TRBV7-9 and TRBJ2-2; D gene uncertain. The CDR3 is 12 amino acids. Germline V gene lookup returns CDR1 SEHNR and CDR2 FQNEAQ (reference sequence). Trimming took 5 bases from V and 6 from J, leaving 7 bases between them. The CDR3 loop reads CASSVDSGELFF. The CDR3 coding sequence is TGTGCCAGCAGCGTAGACTCCGGGGAGCTGTTTTTT.

The chain uses TRBV6-2 or TRBV6-3 and TRBJ1-2; TRBD1 matches at 9 bases. V trimming: 5 bases; J trimming: 8 bases; junction bases outside the gene matches: 6. The CDR3 extends over 13 amino acids. Germline CDR1 and CDR2: MNHEY and SVGEGT. The CDR3 spells CASSNRGRGGYTF. The CDR3 DNA reads TGTGCCAGCAGTAACAGGGGGCGTGGAGGCTACACCTTC.

This clone has just one count. The CDR3 region is CASSFRGSYGYTF. CDR3 nucleotide sequence: TGTGCCAGCAGTTTTCGTGGCAGCTATGGCTACACCTTC. The rearrangement links TRBV12-3 or TRBV12-4 to TRBJ1-2; D not resolved. Trimming took 3 bases from V and 4 from J, leaving 9 bases between them. This CDR3 is 13 amino acids long.

The gene calls are TRBV19 and TRBJ2-1, with 8 bases fitting TRBD2. Germline V gives CDR1 LNHDA, CDR2 SQIVND (reference sequence). The CDR3 spans 17 residues. V lost 3 bases, J lost 8 bases, and 15 bases stayed unmatched. The CDR3 protein is CASSMDVTGRGAHEQFF. For the CDR3, the DNA is TGTGCCAGTAGTATGGATGTTACGGGGCGGGGGGCGCATGAGCAGTTCTTC.

The chain joins TRBV3-1 (or the pseudogene TRBV3-2) to TRBJ2-1; D is undetermined. The germline V gene encodes CDR1 LGHDT and CDR2 YNNKEL (reference sequence). The CDR3 sequence is 13 residues long. V gave up 1 base and J gave up 3 bases, with 4 bases separating them. The CDR3 region has the DNA TGTGCCAGCAGCCAAGGCAGCTACAATGAGCAGTTCTTC. Its translation is CASSQGSYNEQFF.

This chain links TRBV5-1 with TRBJ2-4; TRBD2 is a possible D gene (6 bases). Germline loops: CDR1 SGHRS, CDR2 YFSETQ. The CDR3 totals 15 residues. The V end was cut by 0 bases, the J end by 6 bases, with 13 bases between. The CDR3 DNA reads TGCGCCAGCAGCTTGGATGCGGGGCCGGGAAACATTCAGTACTTC. Translated: CASSLDAGPGNIQYF. Together with reference TRBV5-1 and TRBJ2-4, the CDR3 gives the full variable domain: KAGVTQTPRYLIKTRGQQVTLSCSPISGHRSVSWYQQTPGQGLQFLFEYFSETQRNKGNFPGRFSGRQFSNSRSEMNVSTLELGDSALYLCASSLDAGPGNIQYFGAGTRLSVL.

A note on this clone: Different DNA sequences within this sample yield the same CDR3. The J gene is TRBJ1-2, the V gene TRBV25-1; D is perhaps TRBD1 (5 bases). Germline loops: CDR1 MGHDK, CDR2 SYGVNS. This CDR3 has 13 amino acids. The V end was cut by 5 bases, the J end by 0 bases, with 7 bases between. The CDR3 region is CASSTGSNYGYTF. CDR3 nucleotide sequence: TGTGCCAGCAGTACAGGTTCTAACTATGGCTACACCTTC.

The chain recombines TRBV7-2 with TRBJ1-3, with D tentatively TRBD1 (5 bases). Germline CDR1 SGHTA, CDR2 FQGNSA. The CDR3 is 15 amino acids. V was cut by 1 base and J by 8 bases, with 15 bases left in between. This chain's CDR3 is CASSLVSRVEHTIYF. The CDR3 DNA reads as TGTGCCAGCAGCTTAGTTTCCAGGGTAGAACACACCATATATTTT.

V gene TRBV14 combines with J gene TRBJ1-1; D uncertain. The CDR3 sequence is 15 residues long. Per germline, CDR1 SGHDN and CDR2 FVKESK. V was shortened by 1 base and J by 1 base, with 10 bases between the two germline ends. The CDR3 DNA reads TGTGCCAGCAGCCAAGTAGTTCGTGGGAACACTGAAGCTTTCTTT. Its translation is CASSQVVRGNTEAFF.

This clone has just one count. The V and J genes are TRBV5-6 and TRBJ2-7; 7 nucleotides agree with TRBD1. The CDR3 is 15 amino acids. CDR1 and CDR2 (germline): SGHDT, YYEEEE. The V gene end was trimmed by 4 bases and the J gene end by 0 bases; junction bases not matched to a gene: 7. CDR3 protein: CASSVAGGPSYEQYF. The CDR3 nucleotides read TGTGCCAGCAGCGTCGCAGGGGGTCCCTCCTACGAGCAGTACTTC.

This chain links TRBV19 with TRBJ1-6; no reliable D call. Per the germline V gene, CDR1 is LNHDA and CDR2 is SQIVND (reference sequence). The CDR3 is made up of 14 amino acids. Trimming shortened V by 3 bases and J by 9 bases, and 12 bases separated the two germline ends. The CDR3: CASSMEMAVSPLHF. The CDR3 bases are TGTGCCAGTAGTATGGAGATGGCAGTTTCACCCCTCCACTTT.

The chain's CDR3 is CSTKQESGANVLTF. CDR3 sequence (DNA): TGCAGCACAAAACAGGAGTCTGGGGCCAACGTCCTGACTTTC. J is TRBJ2-6 and V is TRBV29-1; maybe TRBD1 (5 bases). Germline V gives CDR1 SQVTM, CDR2 ANQGSEA. This CDR3 has 14 residues. V was pared by 8 bases and J by 1 base, with 12 bases between. Together with reference TRBV29-1 and TRBJ2-6, the CDR3 gives the full variable domain: SAVISQKPSRDICQRGTSLTIQCQVDSQVTMMFWYRQQPGQSLTLIATANQGSEATYESGFVIDKFPISRPNLTFSTLTVSNMSPEDSSIYLCSTKQESGANVLTFGAGSRLTVL.

The rearrangement joins TRBV9 to TRBJ2-7; D uncertain. The germline V and J ends were trimmed by 3 bases and 2 bases, with 15 bases remaining between them. This CDR3 has 15 residues. Germline loops: CDR1 SGDLS, CDR2 YYNGEE. DNA for the CDR3: TGTGCCAGCAGCGGACCCTGGACGGCCACCTACGAGCAGTACGTC. Translating it yields CASSGPWTATYEQYV.

This clone was counted at least ten times. V and J are TRBV10-3 and TRBJ2-1; a possible D gene is TRBD2 (5 bases). V was pared by 2 bases and J by 8 bases, with 7 bases between. CDR3 length: 12 amino acids. Germline lookup yields CDR1 ENHRY and CDR2 SYGVKD. CDR3 in amino acids: CAISEEGYEQFF. The CDR3 DNA sequence: TGTGCCATCAGTGAGGAGGGATATGAGCAGTTCTTC.

This clone was detected once. V and J are TRBV5-5 and TRBJ2-5; D unresolved. The CDR3 covers 13 residues. From germline, CDR1 is SGHKS and CDR2 YYEKEE (reference sequence). V lost 6 bases to trimming and J lost 3 bases, with 12 bases between them. CDR3 sequence: CASISLGEETQYF. The CDR3 bases are TGTGCCAGCATTTCCCTAGGAGAAGAGACCCAGTACTTC.

The rearrangement joins TRBV4-1 to TRBJ2-5, with unresolved D. The CDR3 sequence is 12 residues long. Trimming took off 6 bases at V and 2 bases at J, with 7 bases between the two ends. CDR1 is MGHRA and CDR2 is YSYEKL in the germline V gene. For the CDR3, the DNA is TGCGCCAGCAGGGGATATCAAGAGACCCAGTACTTC. Translation gives CASRGYQETQYF.

The gene calls are TRBV28 and TRBJ2-7, with D maybe TRBD2 (6 bases). Trimming pared 5 bases from V and 5 bases from J, leaving 13 bases between. The CDR3 spans 13 residues. The V gene's germline CDR1 is MDHEN and CDR2 SYDVKM. CDR3 nucleotides: TGTGCCAGCAGTCCCTCAGGAGGGAACGAGCAGTACGTC. Its protein is CASSPSGGNEQYV.

The rearrangement uses TRBV15 and TRBJ1-3; 7 bases map to TRBD1. The CDR3 loop spans 15 amino acids. Germline V lookup: CDR1 LNHNV, CDR2 YYDKDF (reference sequence). J gave up 4 bases and V 1 base, and 4 bases lay outside the gene matches. In DNA, the CDR3 is TGTGCCACCAGCAGAGCCCGGGACAGAGGAAACACCATATATTTT. It yields the protein CATSRARDRGNTIYF.

A single count supports this clone. The chain carries TRBV6-5 and TRBJ2-1; D possibly corresponds to TRBD1 (6 bases). The CDR3 contains 12 residues. CDR1 and CDR2 (germline): MNHEY, SVGAGI. The V end lost 6 bases, the J end lost 14 bases, and 17 bases lay between the germline ends. In DNA, the CDR3 is TGTGCCAGCAGCACTACAGGGCACCCCGAGTTCTTC. Residues: CASSTTGHPEFF.

J is TRBJ1-2 and V is TRBV4-1; D is unclear. Trimming pared 0 bases from V and 10 bases from J, leaving 9 bases between. The CDR3 consists of 12 residues. Per germline, CDR1 MGHRA and CDR2 YSYEKL. The CDR3 spells CASSQEGRNYTF. The CDR3 DNA follows: TGCGCCAGCAGCCAAGAGGGGAGAAACTACACCTTC.

V usage is TRBV24-1 and J usage is TRBJ1-1, with TRBD1 as a possible D gene (5 bases). Per germline, CDR1 KGHDR and CDR2 SFDVKD. Between the trimmed V and J ends, which lost 4 bases and 6 bases, there was a span of 14 bases. The CDR3 sequence is 14 residues long. This CDR3 reads CATSDFRVGSEAFF. In nucleotides, the CDR3 is TGTGCCACCAGTGACTTCAGGGTAGGATCTGAAGCTTTCTTT.